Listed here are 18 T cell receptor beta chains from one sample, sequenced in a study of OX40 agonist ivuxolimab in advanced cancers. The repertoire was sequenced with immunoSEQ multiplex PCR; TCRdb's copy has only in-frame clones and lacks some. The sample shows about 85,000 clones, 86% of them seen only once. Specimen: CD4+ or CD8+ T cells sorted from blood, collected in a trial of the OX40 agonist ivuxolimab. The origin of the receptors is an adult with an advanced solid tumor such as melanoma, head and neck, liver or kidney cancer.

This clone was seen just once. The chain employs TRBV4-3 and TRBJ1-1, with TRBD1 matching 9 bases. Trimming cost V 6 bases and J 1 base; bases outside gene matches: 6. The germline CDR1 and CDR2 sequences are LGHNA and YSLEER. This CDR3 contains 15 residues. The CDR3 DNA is TGCGCCAGCAGTCCTCAACAGGGGGCGAACACTGAAGCTTTCTTT. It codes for CASSPQQGANTEAFF.

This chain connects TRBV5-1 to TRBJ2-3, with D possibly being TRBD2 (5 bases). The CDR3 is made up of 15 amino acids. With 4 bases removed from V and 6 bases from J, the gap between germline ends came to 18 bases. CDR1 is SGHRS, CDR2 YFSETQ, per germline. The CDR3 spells CASSRSFDYSDTQYF. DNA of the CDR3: TGCGCCAGCAGCCGATCGTTCGACTACTCGGATACGCAGTATTTT.

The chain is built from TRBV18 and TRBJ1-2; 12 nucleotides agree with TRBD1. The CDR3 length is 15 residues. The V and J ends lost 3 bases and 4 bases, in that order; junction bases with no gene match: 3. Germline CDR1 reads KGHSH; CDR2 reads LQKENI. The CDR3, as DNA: TGTGCCAGCTCACCGGGACAGGGGGCGGGCTATGGCTACACCTTC. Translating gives CASSPGQGAGYGYTF.

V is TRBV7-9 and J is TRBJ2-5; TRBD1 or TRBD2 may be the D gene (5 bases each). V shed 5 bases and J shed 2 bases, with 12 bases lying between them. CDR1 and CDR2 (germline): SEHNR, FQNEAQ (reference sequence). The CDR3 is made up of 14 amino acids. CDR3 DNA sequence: TGTGCCAGCAGCCCAGGGAGAACTCAAGAGACCCAGTACTTC. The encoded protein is CASSPGRTQETQYF. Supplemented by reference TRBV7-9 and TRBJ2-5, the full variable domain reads DTGVSQNPRHKITKRGQNVTFRCDPISEHNRLYWYRQTLGQGPEFLTYFQNEAQLEKSRLLSDRFSAERPKGSFSTLEIQRTEQGDSAMYLCASSPGRTQETQYFGPGTRLLVL.

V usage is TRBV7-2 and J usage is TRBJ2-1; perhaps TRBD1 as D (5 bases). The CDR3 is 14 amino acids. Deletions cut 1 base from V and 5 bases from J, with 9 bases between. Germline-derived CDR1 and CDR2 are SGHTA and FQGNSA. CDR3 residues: CASSLGGQNNEQFF. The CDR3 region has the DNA TGTGCCAGCAGCTTAGGCGGACAAAACAATGAGCAGTTCTTC.

The chain's CDR3 is CASSETRGTEYEQYF. CDR3 nucleotides: TGTGCCAGCAGTGAAACCAGGGGGACCGAATACGAGCAGTACTTC. V gene TRBV25-1 combines with J gene TRBJ2-7; the match to TRBD1 covers 7 bases. V shed 2 bases, J shed 4 bases, and the junction held 8 bases outside the gene matches. The CDR3 runs to 15 residues. Germline V CDR1 and CDR2: MGHDK, SYGVNS.

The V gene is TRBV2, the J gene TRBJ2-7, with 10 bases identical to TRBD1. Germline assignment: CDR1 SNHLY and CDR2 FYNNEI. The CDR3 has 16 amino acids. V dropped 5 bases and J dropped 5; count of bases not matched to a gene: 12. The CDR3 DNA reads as TGTGCCAGCAGTTTCCTTATTAGACAGGGGGCCCACGAGCAGTACTTC. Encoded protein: CASSFLIRQGAHEQYF.

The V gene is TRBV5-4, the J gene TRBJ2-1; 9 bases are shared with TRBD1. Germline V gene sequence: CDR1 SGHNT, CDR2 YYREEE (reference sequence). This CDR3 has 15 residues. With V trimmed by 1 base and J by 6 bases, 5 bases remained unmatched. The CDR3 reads CASSLRGQGSNEQFF. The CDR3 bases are TGTGCCAGCAGCTTGAGAGGACAGGGGTCCAATGAGCAGTTCTTC.

The CDR3 DNA reads TGTGCCACCAGCAGAGAGGGGACAGGGGCCTACGAGCAGTACTTC. Encoded protein: CATSREGTGAYEQYF. V and J are TRBV15 and TRBJ2-7, with 10 positions matching TRBD1. Germline V CDR1 and CDR2: LNHNV, YYDKDF (reference sequence). J gave up 2 bases and V 0 bases, and 1 base lay outside the gene matches. This CDR3 has 15 amino acids. Drawing the rest from reference TRBV15 and TRBJ2-7, the complete variable domain is DAMVIQNPRYQVTQFGKPVTLSCSQTLNHNVMYWYQQKSSQAPKLLFHYYDKDFNNEADTPDNFQSRRPNTSFCFLDIRSPGLGDTAMYLCATSREGTGAYEQYFGPGTRLTVT.

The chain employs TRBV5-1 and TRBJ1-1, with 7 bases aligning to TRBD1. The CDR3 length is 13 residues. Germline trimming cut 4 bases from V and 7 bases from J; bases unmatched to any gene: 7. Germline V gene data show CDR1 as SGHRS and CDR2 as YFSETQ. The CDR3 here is CASSPGTVFEAFF. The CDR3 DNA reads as TGCGCCAGCAGCCCCGGGACAGTGTTTGAAGCTTTCTTT.

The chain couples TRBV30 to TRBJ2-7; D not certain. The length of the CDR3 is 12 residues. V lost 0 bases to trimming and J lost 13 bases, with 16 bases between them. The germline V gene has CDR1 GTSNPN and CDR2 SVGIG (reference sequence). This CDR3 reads CAWSVSVGSLYF. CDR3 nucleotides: TGTGCCTGGAGTGTAAGCGTGGGCAGCTTATACTTC. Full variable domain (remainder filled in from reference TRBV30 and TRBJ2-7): SQTIHQWPATLVQPVGSPLSLECTVEGTSNPNLYWYRQAAGRGLQLLFYSVGIGQISSEVPQNLSASRPQDRQFILSSKKLLLSDSGFYLCAWSVSVGSLYFGPGTRLTVT.

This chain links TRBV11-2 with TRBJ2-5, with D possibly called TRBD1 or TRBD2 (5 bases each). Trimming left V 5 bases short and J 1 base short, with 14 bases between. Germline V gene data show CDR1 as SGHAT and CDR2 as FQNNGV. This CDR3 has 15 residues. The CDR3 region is CASSPQPGPQETQYF. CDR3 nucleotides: TGTGCCAGCAGCCCGCAGCCGGGACCCCAAGAGACCCAGTACTTC.

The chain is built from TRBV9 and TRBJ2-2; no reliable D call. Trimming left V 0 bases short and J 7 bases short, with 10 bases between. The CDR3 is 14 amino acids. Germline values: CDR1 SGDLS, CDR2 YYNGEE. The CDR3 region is CASSVDVGLGELFF. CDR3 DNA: TGTGCCAGCAGCGTAGACGTTGGGCTCGGGGAGCTGTTTTTT.

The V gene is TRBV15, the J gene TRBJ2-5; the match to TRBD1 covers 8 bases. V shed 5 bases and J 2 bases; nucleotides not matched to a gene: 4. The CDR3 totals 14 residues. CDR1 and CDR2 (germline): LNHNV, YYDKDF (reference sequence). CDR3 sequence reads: CATSADRGQETQYF. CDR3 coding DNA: TGTGCCACCAGCGCTGACAGGGGTCAAGAGACCCAGTACTTC.

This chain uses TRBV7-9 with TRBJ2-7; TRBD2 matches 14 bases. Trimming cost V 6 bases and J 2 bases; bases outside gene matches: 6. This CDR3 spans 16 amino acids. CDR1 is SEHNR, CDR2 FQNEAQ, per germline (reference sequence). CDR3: CASRQGTSGGPYEQYF. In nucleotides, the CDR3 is TGTGCCAGCAGGCAAGGGACTAGCGGGGGACCCTACGAGCAGTACTTC.

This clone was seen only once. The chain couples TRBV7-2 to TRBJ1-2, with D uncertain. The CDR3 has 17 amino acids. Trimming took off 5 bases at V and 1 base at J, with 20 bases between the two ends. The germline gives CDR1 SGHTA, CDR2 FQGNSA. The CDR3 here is CASSHPPVGRINYGYTF. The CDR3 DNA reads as TGTGCCAGCAGCCATCCCCCAGTTGGACGGATTAACTATGGCTACACCTTC.

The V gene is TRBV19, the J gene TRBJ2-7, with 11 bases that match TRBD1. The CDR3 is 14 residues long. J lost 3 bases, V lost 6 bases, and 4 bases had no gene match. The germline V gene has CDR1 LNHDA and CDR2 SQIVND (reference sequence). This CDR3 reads CASSKGTGGYEQYF. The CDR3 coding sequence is TGTGCCAGTAGCAAGGGGACAGGGGGCTACGAGCAGTACTTC.

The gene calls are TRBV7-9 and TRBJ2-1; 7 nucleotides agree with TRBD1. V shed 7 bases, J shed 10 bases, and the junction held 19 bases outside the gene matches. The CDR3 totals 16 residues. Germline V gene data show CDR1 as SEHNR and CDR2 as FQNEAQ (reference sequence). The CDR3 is CASNPEGQPFRGEQFF. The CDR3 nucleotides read TGTGCCAGCAACCCAGAGGGACAGCCTTTCAGGGGGGAGCAGTTCTTC.